Each of the 7 T cell receptor beta chains below was sequenced from the same sample in a study of blood T cell repertoires in COVID-19. The method was immunoSEQ multiplex PCR; TCRdb's version includes in-frame clones alone and lacks a portion of them. This table has approximately 230,000 clones, around 90% appearing once. Material for sequencing was PBMCs or T cells enriched from blood (not recorded which). These receptors were collected from a woman in her twenties or thirties with acute COVID-19.

The V and J genes are TRBV18 and TRBJ1-2, with 7 positions matching TRBD1. CDR1 is KGHSH and CDR2 is LQKENI in the germline V gene. V lost 3 bases, J lost 8 bases, and 9 bases stayed unmatched. The CDR3 consists of 14 residues. In DNA, the CDR3 is TGTGCCAGCTCACCGTACGACAGGGAGTACGGCTACACCTTC. It translates to CASSPYDREYGYTF.

The chain carries TRBV27 and TRBJ2-7, with D possibly being TRBD2 (7 bases). V lost 1 base, J lost 3 bases, and 13 bases lay in between. Germline loops: CDR1 MNHEY, CDR2 SMNVEV (reference sequence). This CDR3 comprises 15 residues. CDR3 nucleotides: TGTGCCAGCAGTTTATGGGGGGGCCGGGGCTACGAGCAGTACTTC. It specifies CASSLWGGRGYEQYF.

This chain links TRBV10-3 with TRBJ2-1; 10 nucleotides match TRBD2. This CDR3 contains 15 residues. J gave up 9 bases and V 0 bases, and 5 bases lay outside the gene matches. Germline values: CDR1 ENHRY, CDR2 SYGVKD. CDR3 sequence: CAISESLAGAPEQFF. CDR3 coding DNA: TGTGCCATCAGTGAGTCGCTAGCGGGAGCCCCTGAGCAGTTCTTC.

This clone occurred many times. The rearrangement joins TRBV5-6 to TRBJ2-2; perhaps TRBD2 as D (5 bases). Trimming stripped 2 bases from V and 6 bases from J, with 17 bases between. The CDR3 loop spans 16 amino acids. CDR1 SGHDT and CDR2 YYEEEE come from the germline V gene. CDR3 DNA sequence: TGTGCCAGCAGCTTTAGAACGGGGTCACTCCCCGGGGAGCTGTTTTTT. This gives the protein CASSFRTGSLPGELFF.

Points on this clone: Other DNA sequences in this sample translate to the same CDR3. V is TRBV5-1 and J is TRBJ2-3; a weak D match, TRBD2 (5 bases). V lost 0 bases and J lost 2, with 7 bases in between. The germline V gene encodes CDR1 SGHRS and CDR2 YFSETQ. The CDR3 loop spans 14 amino acids. The CDR3 spells CASSLVRDTDTQYF. For the CDR3, the DNA is TGCGCCAGCAGCTTGGTACGGGACACAGATACGCAGTATTTT.

This chain uses TRBV2 with TRBJ2-7, with a weak D call TRBD2 (6 bases). Trimming removed 4 bases at V and 1 base at J, with 8 bases between. The CDR3 runs to 13 residues. CDR1 is SNHLY, CDR2 FYNNEI, per germline. DNA for the CDR3: TGTGCCAGCAGTGCTGGGAGGTCCTACGAGCAGTACTTC. Translation gives CASSAGRSYEQYF.

The chain recombines TRBV4-3 with TRBJ1-5; no definite D call. Germline V gene sequence: CDR1 LGHNA, CDR2 YSLEER. V was pared by 0 bases and J by 4 bases, with 10 bases between. This CDR3 is built from 15 residues. The CDR3 is CASSQDVRGNQPQHF. CDR3 nucleotide sequence: TGCGCCAGCAGCCAAGATGTCAGAGGGAATCAGCCCCAGCATTTT.